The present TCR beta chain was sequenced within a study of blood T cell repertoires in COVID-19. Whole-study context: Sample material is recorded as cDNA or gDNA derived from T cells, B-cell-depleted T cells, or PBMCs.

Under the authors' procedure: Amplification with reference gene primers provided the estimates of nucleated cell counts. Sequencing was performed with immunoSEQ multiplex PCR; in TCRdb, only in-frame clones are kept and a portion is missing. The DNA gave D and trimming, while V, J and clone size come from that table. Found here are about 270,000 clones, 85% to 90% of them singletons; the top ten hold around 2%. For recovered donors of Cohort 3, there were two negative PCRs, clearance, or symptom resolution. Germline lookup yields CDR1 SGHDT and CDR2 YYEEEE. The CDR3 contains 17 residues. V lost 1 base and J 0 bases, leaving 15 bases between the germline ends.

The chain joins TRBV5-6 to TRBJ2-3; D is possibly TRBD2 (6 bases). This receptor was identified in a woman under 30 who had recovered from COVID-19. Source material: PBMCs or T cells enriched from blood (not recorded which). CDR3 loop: CASSLKQGGFSTDTQYF. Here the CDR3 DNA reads TGTGCCAGCAGCTTGAAGCAGGGAGGTTTTAGCACAGATACGCAGTATTTT.